The clone carrying this TCR beta chain was detected a few times. Its antigen is still unknown. The same CDR3 arises from other DNA sequences in this sample as well. CD8 cells regarded as naive lacked CD45RO, were positively chosen for CCR7, and omitted terminally differentiated effector memory CD45RA+ cells. The sample belongs to a study of shared clonotypes between healthy human individuals. Looking at the study overall: With ages of 18 to 49, the donors were two women and a few men. Each donor's CD8 memory used one plate, CD8 naive two, each CD4 subset three.

Overall study findings and caveats: The study found approximately 5% of naive CD4 clonotypes shared across four donors.

There are 13 residues in the CDR3. The germline V gene encodes CDR1 LGHNA and CDR2 YSLEER. Trimming took off 0 bases at V and 0 bases at J, with 3 bases between the two ends. An assay was performed, and its level was deep. Profiling relied on immunoSEQ multiplex PCR, and the TCRdb table lists in-frame clones only, not all of them. The data show roughly 2,000,000 clones, over 85% seen once. This receptor was obtained from a man between 18 and 35 years old in good health. The specimen was naive CD8+ T cells sorted from blood. V gene TRBV4-3 combines with J gene TRBJ2-7; D remains unclear. The CDR3 spells CASSQDGSYEQYF. The DNA of the CDR3 is TGCGCCAGCAGCCAAGACGGCTCCTACGAGCAGTACTTC.